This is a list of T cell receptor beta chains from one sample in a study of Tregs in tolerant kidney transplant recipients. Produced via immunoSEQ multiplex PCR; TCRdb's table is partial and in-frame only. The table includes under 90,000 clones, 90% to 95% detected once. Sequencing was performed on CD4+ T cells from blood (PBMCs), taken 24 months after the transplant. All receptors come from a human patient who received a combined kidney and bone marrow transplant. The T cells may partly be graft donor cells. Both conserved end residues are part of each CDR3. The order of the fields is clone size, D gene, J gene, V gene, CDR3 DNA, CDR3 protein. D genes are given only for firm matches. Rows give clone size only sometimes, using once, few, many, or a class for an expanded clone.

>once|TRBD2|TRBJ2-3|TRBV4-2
TGTGCCTCTAGCGGACCCTCCGGCACAGATACGCAGTATTTT
CASSGPSGTDTQYF
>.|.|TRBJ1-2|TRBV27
TGTGCCAGCAGTTTCGGGGGGCGCGGCTATGGCTACACCTTC
CASSFGGRGYGYTF
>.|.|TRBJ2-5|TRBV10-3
TGTGCCATCAGTGACCCCGGGGACATAAGCTTCCAGGGGACCCAGTACTTC
CAISDPGDISFQGTQYF
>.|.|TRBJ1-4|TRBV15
TGTGCCACCAGCAGAGTTCTGACCCGGGGACTTCGGGAAAAACTGTTTTTT
CATSRVLTRGLREKLFF
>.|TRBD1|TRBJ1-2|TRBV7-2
TGTGCCAGCAGCTTACACAGGGGAGACTATGGCTACACCTTC
CASSLHRGDYGYTF
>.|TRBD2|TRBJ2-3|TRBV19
TGTGCCAGTAGTAGGGGGACTAGCGGGAGCACAGATACGCAGTATTTT
CASSRGTSGSTDTQYF
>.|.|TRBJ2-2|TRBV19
TGTGCCAGCGAACTTGGGGCGGTGAACACCGGGGAGCTGTTTTTT
CASELGAVNTGELFF
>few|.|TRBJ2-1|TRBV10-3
TGTGCCATCACCCCGGGACTCACTGGAAACAATGAGCAGTTCTTC
CAITPGLTGNNEQFF
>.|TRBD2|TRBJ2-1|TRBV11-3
TGTGCCAGCAGCTTAGATAGCCTAGCGGGCGGCAATGAGCAGTTCTTC
CASSLDSLAGGNEQFF
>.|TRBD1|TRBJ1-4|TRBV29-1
TGCAGCGTCGGACAGGGTGTCAGTGAAAAACTGTTTTTT
CSVGQGVSEKLFF
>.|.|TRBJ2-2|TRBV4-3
TGCGCCAGCAGCCAAGACAGGGAACGCACCGGGGAGCTGTTTTTT
CASSQDRERTGELFF
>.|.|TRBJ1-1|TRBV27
TGTGCCAGCAGTTTTTTTCAGGGGAGATACACTGAAGCTTTCTTT
CASSFFQGRYTEAFF
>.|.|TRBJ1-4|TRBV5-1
TGCGCCAGCAGCTTGGCGCTAGGGGGAAAACTGTTTTTT
CASSLALGGKLFF
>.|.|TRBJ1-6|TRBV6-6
TGTGCCAGCACCATAAGGGGGTCCTCGATTAATTCACCCCTCCACTTT
CASTIRGSSINSPLHF
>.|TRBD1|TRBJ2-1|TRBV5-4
TGTGCCAGCAGCTTGAAAGGGGGCGGGTACAATGAGCAGTTCTTC
CASSLKGGGYNEQFF
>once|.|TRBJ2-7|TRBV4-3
TGCGCCAGCAGCCAACAACCATACCATGAGGCGCGGGCAAGCTACGAGCAGTACTTC
CASSQQPYHEARASYEQYF